This paragraph reports one TCR beta chain. This specimen comes from a study of blood T cell repertoires in COVID-19. Method: immunoSEQ multiplex PCR; TCRdb's copy keeps in-frame clones and lacks some. The sample holds 200,000 to 250,000 clones, about nine tenths seen once. This CDR3 contains 15 residues. Germline V gene data show CDR1 as SGHDT and CDR2 as YYEEEE. V was clipped by 4 bases and J by 0 bases; unmatched bases: 6. The origin of this receptor is a man in his 60s with acute or convalescent COVID-19. The sequencing input was peripheral blood. V and J are TRBV5-6 and TRBJ2-7; 8 nucleotides line up with TRBD2. CDR3 in amino acids: CASSPGRGSSYEQYF. The CDR3 coding sequence is TGTGCCAGCAGCCCCGGGAGGGGGAGCTCCTACGAGCAGTACTTC.